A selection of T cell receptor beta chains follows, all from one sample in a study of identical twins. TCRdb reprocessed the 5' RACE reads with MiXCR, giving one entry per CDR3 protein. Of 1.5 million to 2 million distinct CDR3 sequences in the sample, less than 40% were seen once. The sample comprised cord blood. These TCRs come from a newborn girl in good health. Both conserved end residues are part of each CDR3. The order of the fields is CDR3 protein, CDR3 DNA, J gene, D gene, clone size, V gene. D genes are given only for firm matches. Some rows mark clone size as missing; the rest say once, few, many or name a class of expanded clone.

CDR3: CASSAKATGAVNTEAFF; DNA: TGTGCCAGCTCAGCCAAGGCGACAGGGGCCGTGAACACTGAAGCTTTCTTT; J: TRBJ1-1; D: TRBD1; size: few; V: TRBV18
CDR3: CASLPGGTDTQYF; DNA: TGTGCCAGCCTCCCGGGCGGGACAGATACGCAGTATTTT; J: TRBJ2-3; D: NA; size: NA; V: TRBV12-3/TRBV12-4
CDR3: CASSSLAGALYEQYF; DNA: TGTGCCAGCAGCTCACTAGCGGGGGCCTTGTACGAGCAGTACTTC; J: TRBJ2-7; D: TRBD2; size: few; V: TRBV7-2
CDR3: CASSQERKTTEAFF; DNA: TGTGCCAGCAGCCAAGAACGGAAGACGACTGAAGCTTTCTTT; J: TRBJ1-1; D: NA; size: NA; V: TRBV4-2
CDR3: CASSSQTGGSYNEQFF; DNA: TGTGCCAGCAGTAGCCAGACAGGAGGCTCCTACAATGAGCAGTTCTTC; J: TRBJ2-1; D: NA; size: NA; V: TRBV28
CDR3: CATSDPGLAGGPGNEQFF; DNA: TGTGCCACCAGTGATCCCGGACTAGCGGGAGGGCCGGGCAATGAGCAGTTCTTC; J: TRBJ2-1; D: TRBD2; size: NA; V: TRBV24-1
CDR3: CASSSGQPPYEQYF; DNA: TGTGCCAGCAGCTCGGGACAGCCACCCTACGAGCAGTACTTC; J: TRBJ2-7; D: TRBD1; size: many; V: TRBV28
CDR3: CASSAPLGQGEKLFF; DNA: TGTGCCAGCAGCGCCCCGCTCGGACAGGGCGAAAAACTGTTTTTT; J: TRBJ1-4; D: TRBD1; size: few; V: TRBV9
CDR3: CASMGLAGRNEQFF; DNA: TGTGCCAGCATGGGGCTAGCGGGACGCAATGAGCAGTTCTTC; J: TRBJ2-1; D: TRBD2; size: NA; V: TRBV12-3/TRBV12-4
CDR3: CASSFAGVTQYF; DNA: TGTGCCAGCAGTTTTGCGGGAGTGACCCAGTACTTC; J: TRBJ2-5; D: TRBD2; size: NA; V: TRBV12-3/TRBV12-4
CDR3: CSARDVAGTSGYNEQFF; DNA: TGCAGTGCTAGAGATGTGGCGGGGACTAGCGGCTACAATGAGCAGTTCTTC; J: TRBJ2-1; D: TRBD2; size: NA; V: TRBV20-1
CDR3: CASSRPSGTKGDTQYF; DNA: TGTGCCAGCAGCCGACCGTCCGGGACGAAGGGGGATACGCAGTATTTT; J: TRBJ2-3; D: NA; size: NA; V: TRBV13
CDR3: CASSLRTVLNYGYTF; DNA: TGTGCCAGCAGCCTCAGGACTGTTCTTAACTATGGCTACACCTTC; J: TRBJ1-2; D: NA; size: few; V: TRBV4-2
CDR3: CASSRQGVGSNQPQHF; DNA: TGTGCCAGCAGCCGCCAGGGGGTTGGTAGCAATCAGCCCCAGCATTTT; J: TRBJ1-5; D: TRBD1; size: NA; V: TRBV4-2
CDR3: CASSLGQGVQETQYF; DNA: TGTGCCAGCAGCCTCGGACAGGGCGTTCAAGAGACCCAGTACTTC; J: TRBJ2-5; D: TRBD1; size: many; V: TRBV4-2
CDR3: CATGNHEQYF; DNA: TGTGCCACGGGGAACCACGAGCAGTACTTC; J: TRBJ2-7; D: NA; size: many; V: TRBV6-9
CDR3: CACSLGLRGNYGYTF; DNA: TGTGCCTGCAGTTTAGGGCTCAGGGGAAACTATGGCTACACCTTC; J: TRBJ1-2; D: NA; size: NA; V: TRBV12-3/TRBV12-4
CDR3: CAIRRGTVDNTGELFF; DNA: TGTGCCATCAGGAGAGGGACAGTGGACAACACCGGGGAGCTGTTTTTT; J: TRBJ2-2; D: TRBD1; size: NA; V: TRBV10-3
CDR3: CASSMGVGGPQETQYF; DNA: TGTGCCAGCAGCATGGGAGTGGGGGGGCCCCAAGAGACCCAGTACTTC; J: TRBJ2-5; D: NA; size: NA; V: TRBV7-8
CDR3: CASSQFRSLAGVGEQYF; DNA: TGTGCCAGCAGCCAATTCCGATCCCTAGCGGGAGTTGGCGAGCAGTACTTC; J: TRBJ2-7; D: TRBD2; size: few; V: TRBV3-1
CDR3: CAISNLLAGAYNEQFF; DNA: TGTGCCATCAGCAACCTTCTAGCGGGGGCCTACAATGAGCAGTTCTTC; J: TRBJ2-1; D: TRBD2; size: NA; V: TRBV10-3
CDR3: CSARDREMVQETQYF; DNA: TGCAGTGCTAGAGATCGGGAGATGGTCCAAGAGACCCAGTACTTC; J: TRBJ2-5; D: NA; size: many; V: TRBV20-1
CDR3: CASTLGQLNQPQHF; DNA: TGTGCCAGTACCCTCGGACAGCTCAATCAGCCCCAGCATTTT; J: TRBJ1-5; D: NA; size: few; V: TRBV19
CDR3: CASTWAGLGGNEQFF; DNA: TGTGCCAGCACTTGGGCGGGACTAGGGGGCAATGAGCAGTTCTTC; J: TRBJ2-1; D: TRBD2; size: few; V: TRBV6-5
CDR3: CASTPWGIESYEQYF; DNA: TGTGCCAGCACTCCCTGGGGGATTGAATCCTACGAGCAGTACTTC; J: TRBJ2-7; D: NA; size: few; V: TRBV28
CDR3: CASILLAGGPNEQFF; DNA: TGTGCCAGCATCTTACTAGCGGGAGGGCCGAATGAGCAGTTCTTC; J: TRBJ2-1; D: TRBD2; size: few; V: TRBV7-2
CDR3: CASSEGLPTDTQYF; DNA: TGTGCCAGCAGTGAGGGACTCCCAACAGATACGCAGTATTTT; J: TRBJ2-3; D: NA; size: NA; V: TRBV2
CDR3: CASNFGTSGIRAYEQYF; DNA: TGCGCCAGCAACTTTGGGACTAGCGGGATCCGGGCCTACGAGCAGTACTTC; J: TRBJ2-7; D: TRBD2; size: once; V: TRBV5-1
CDR3: CASSSPSGENTDTRYF; DNA: TGTGCCAGCAGCTCGCCCAGCGGGGAGAACACAGATACGCGGTATTTT; J: TRBJ2-3; D: TRBD2; size: NA; V: TRBV7-9
CDR3: CASSLFPGAIFGYTF; DNA: TGTGCCAGCAGTTTATTCCCAGGGGCAATTTTCGGCTACACCTTC; J: TRBJ1-2; D: NA; size: few; V: TRBV27
CDR3: CASSIESGTGLPEQYF; DNA: TGTGCCAGCAGCATAGAGTCCGGGACGGGTCTCCCCGAGCAGTACTTC; J: TRBJ2-7; D: NA; size: few; V: TRBV21-1
CDR3: CASSFRDYRYEQYF; DNA: TGTGCCAGCAGTTTTCGGGACTATCGCTACGAGCAGTACTTC; J: TRBJ2-7; D: TRBD2; size: few; V: TRBV11-2
CDR3: CASSLRTSDIIGYNEQFF; DNA: TGTGCCAGCAGCTTACGAACTAGTGATATAATCGGGTACAATGAGCAGTTCTTC; J: TRBJ2-1; D: NA; size: NA; V: TRBV7-6
CDR3: CASRQGYSGANVLTF; DNA: TGCGCCTCCCGGCAGGGATACTCTGGGGCCAACGTCCTGACTTTC; J: TRBJ2-6; D: NA; size: few; V: TRBV5-1
CDR3: CASSLPTGAKNIQYF; DNA: TGTGCCAGCAGTTTACCCACAGGGGCCAAAAACATTCAGTACTTC; J: TRBJ2-4; D: NA; size: NA; V: TRBV28
CDR3: CASLKSWFPRTDTQYF; DNA: TGTGCCAGCCTAAAGTCATGGTTCCCCCGCACAGATACGCAGTATTTT; J: TRBJ2-3; D: NA; size: NA; V: TRBV2
CDR3: CASSERDSYEQYF; DNA: TGTGCCAGCAGTGAAAGGGACAGCTACGAGCAGTACTTC; J: TRBJ2-7; D: TRBD1; size: few; V: TRBV6-1
CDR3: CASSLRQGPYNERFF; DNA: TGTGCCAGCAGCCTCCGACAGGGTCCCTACAATGAGCGGTTCTTC; J: TRBJ2-1; D: TRBD1; size: NA; V: TRBV4-2
CDR3: CASSYWLPDRAYGYTF; DNA: TGTGCCAGCAGTTACTGGTTACCAGACAGGGCCTATGGCTACACCTTC; J: TRBJ1-2; D: TRBD1; size: few; V: TRBV6-6
CDR3: CASSQVVQGDYGYTF; DNA: TGCGCCAGCAGCCAAGTCGTACAGGGAGACTATGGCTACACCTTC; J: TRBJ1-2; D: NA; size: NA; V: TRBV4-1
CDR3: CASSETRYNEQYF; DNA: TGTGCCAGCAGTGAAACTAGGTACAATGAGCAGTACTTC; J: TRBJ2-7; D: NA; size: NA; V: TRBV2
CDR3: CASSLGVGGFNEKLFF; DNA: TGTGCCAGCAGCTTAGGGGTAGGAGGTTTTAATGAAAAACTGTTTTTT; J: TRBJ1-4; D: NA; size: NA; V: TRBV7-9
CDR3: CASSSTRLAGPSNEQFF; DNA: TGTGCCAGCAGTTCCACCCGACTAGCGGGGCCCTCCAATGAGCAGTTCTTC; J: TRBJ2-1; D: TRBD2; size: NA; V: TRBV12-3/TRBV12-4
CDR3: CASSSVSPEAFF; DNA: TGTGCCAGCAGTTCCGTAAGCCCTGAAGCTTTCTTT; J: TRBJ1-1; D: NA; size: NA; V: TRBV12-3/TRBV12-4